The rows below give T cell receptor beta chains drawn from one sample of a study of cytomegalovirus exposure and HLA in healthy donors. This table comes from immunoSEQ multiplex PCR, and its TCRdb copy is limited to in-frame clones, with some not included. The table lists some 290,000 clones, roughly 87% of them singletons. Sequenced material: PBMCs. The receptor set was obtained from a man aged 25 to 40 in good health and CMV-seronegative. Both conserved end residues are part of each CDR3. Each record gives: V gene, clone size, D gene, J gene, CDR3 DNA, CDR3 protein. D genes are given only for firm matches. Where a row states a size, it is once, few, many or the class of an expanded clone; other rows omit it.

V gene: TRBV27; clone size: once; D gene: TRBD1; J gene: TRBJ1-1; CDR3 DNA: TGTGCCAGCAGTTTCCATGACAGGGCTACTGAAGCTTTCTTT; CDR3 protein: CASSFHDRATEAFF
V gene: TRBV10-3; clone size: -; D gene: -; J gene: TRBJ1-1; CDR3 DNA: TGTGCCATCAGTGAGTCTACAGGATTTGACACTGAAGCTTTCTTT; CDR3 protein: CAISESTGFDTEAFF
V gene: TRBV2; clone size: few; D gene: -; J gene: TRBJ1-6; CDR3 DNA: TGTGCCAGCACCTCAAACGGGTATAATTCACCCCTCCACTTT; CDR3 protein: CASTSNGYNSPLHF
V gene: TRBV7-2; clone size: -; D gene: -; J gene: TRBJ2-6; CDR3 DNA: TGTGCCAGCAGTCTAGGCCTCTCTGGGGCCAACGTCCTGACTTTC; CDR3 protein: CASSLGLSGANVLTF
V gene: TRBV29-1; clone size: -; D gene: TRBD1; J gene: TRBJ2-3; CDR3 DNA: TGCAGCGTCCGAGGGGGCGGCACAGATACGCAGTATTTT; CDR3 protein: CSVRGGGTDTQYF
V gene: TRBV5-1; clone size: once; D gene: TRBD1; J gene: TRBJ2-5; CDR3 DNA: TGCGCCAGCAGCGCCGACAGGGTTGGAGAGACCCAGTACTTC; CDR3 protein: CASSADRVGETQYF
V gene: TRBV7-2; clone size: few; D gene: TRBD2; J gene: TRBJ2-7; CDR3 DNA: TGTGCCAGCAGCTACCCGGGACTAGCGTTATCGGGTTCCGAGCAGTACTTC; CDR3 protein: CASSYPGLALSGSEQYF
V gene: TRBV5-6; clone size: few; D gene: TRBD1; J gene: TRBJ1-5; CDR3 DNA: TGTGCCAGCAGCTTGGGGGACAGTAGCAATCAGCCCCAGCATTTT; CDR3 protein: CASSLGDSSNQPQHF
V gene: TRBV2; clone size: -; D gene: -; J gene: TRBJ2-2; CDR3 DNA: TGTGCCAGCAGTGAAACGGGAAACACCGGGGAGCTGTTTTTT; CDR3 protein: CASSETGNTGELFF
V gene: TRBV4-1; clone size: -; D gene: -; J gene: TRBJ1-6; CDR3 DNA: TGCGCCAGCAGCCAAGATCGGGGAAATTCACCCCTCCACTTT; CDR3 protein: CASSQDRGNSPLHF
V gene: TRBV11-2; clone size: -; D gene: TRBD2; J gene: TRBJ2-5; CDR3 DNA: TGTGCCAGCAGCCCCTTAGCGGGGGGCCAGGAGACCCAGTACTTC; CDR3 protein: CASSPLAGGQETQYF
V gene: TRBV6-5; clone size: -; D gene: TRBD1; J gene: TRBJ2-7; CDR3 DNA: TGTGCCAGCAGTTACTCCACGGACAGGGTGACCTACGAGCAGTACTTC; CDR3 protein: CASSYSTDRVTYEQYF
V gene: TRBV7-2; clone size: -; D gene: -; J gene: TRBJ2-2; CDR3 DNA: TGTGCCAGCAGCTCGACTAGGGTTAACACCGGGGAGCTGTTTTTT; CDR3 protein: CASSSTRVNTGELFF
V gene: TRBV7-9; clone size: -; D gene: TRBD1; J gene: TRBJ1-2; CDR3 DNA: TGTGCCAGCAGCCTAGGACAGGGATGGGGCTACACCTTC; CDR3 protein: CASSLGQGWGYTF
V gene: TRBV2; clone size: -; D gene: -; J gene: TRBJ1-3; CDR3 DNA: TGTGCCAGCGGGGGGGACTTCAACTCTGGAAACACCATATATTTT; CDR3 protein: CASGGDFNSGNTIYF
V gene: TRBV5-8; clone size: -; D gene: -; J gene: TRBJ1-5; CDR3 DNA: TGTGCCAGCAGCTTGGAGTGGCGGCCGAATAGCAATCAGCCCCAGCATTTT; CDR3 protein: CASSLEWRPNSNQPQHF
V gene: TRBV4-1; clone size: -; D gene: -; J gene: TRBJ1-2; CDR3 DNA: TGCGCCAGCAGCCAAGAATTCAGGGTTCATGGCTACACCTTC; CDR3 protein: CASSQEFRVHGYTF
V gene: TRBV6-6; clone size: -; D gene: -; J gene: TRBJ2-2; CDR3 DNA: TGTGCCAGCAGATTTATACAGAACACCGGGGAGCTGTTTTTT; CDR3 protein: CASRFIQNTGELFF
V gene: TRBV18; clone size: -; D gene: TRBD1; J gene: TRBJ2-7; CDR3 DNA: TGTGCCAGCTCATCCAACTCAGGGGGCGGCCTCTACGAGCAGTACTTC; CDR3 protein: CASSSNSGGGLYEQYF
V gene: TRBV12-5; clone size: -; D gene: -; J gene: TRBJ1-2; CDR3 DNA: TGTGCTAGTGGTTTGGTAGGGGGGGGGCTGAGTGGCTACACCTTC; CDR3 protein: CASGLVGGGLSGYTF
V gene: TRBV5-1; clone size: -; D gene: -; J gene: TRBJ1-2; CDR3 DNA: TGCGCCAGCAGCTTGTGGGCGAGTGAGGGCTACACCTTC; CDR3 protein: CASSLWASEGYTF
V gene: TRBV5-1; clone size: -; D gene: -; J gene: TRBJ1-3; CDR3 DNA: TGCGCCAGCAGCTTGGTTGCGGGGGCGCAAGGAAACACCATATATTTT; CDR3 protein: CASSLVAGAQGNTIYF
V gene: TRBV4-3; clone size: -; D gene: -; J gene: TRBJ1-1; CDR3 DNA: TGCGCCAGCAGCCAAGTTGATCAGGGCTCGAACACTGAAGCTTTCTTT; CDR3 protein: CASSQVDQGSNTEAFF
V gene: TRBV10-2; clone size: -; D gene: -; J gene: TRBJ2-7; CDR3 DNA: TGCGCCAGCAGTGTGGGGCTCGAGCAGTACTTC; CDR3 protein: CASSVGLEQYF
V gene: TRBV11-2; clone size: -; D gene: TRBD2; J gene: TRBJ2-5; CDR3 DNA: TGTGCCAGCAGCTTAGGACTAGCGGGGGGAGGTTTGGAGACCCAGTACTTC; CDR3 protein: CASSLGLAGGGLETQYF
V gene: TRBV2; clone size: -; D gene: -; J gene: TRBJ2-3; CDR3 DNA: TGTGCCAGCAGACAACAACTAGGCTTACCCACAGATACGCAGTATTTT; CDR3 protein: CASRQQLGLPTDTQYF
V gene: TRBV4-3; clone size: -; D gene: -; J gene: TRBJ2-1; CDR3 DNA: TGCGCCAGCAGCCGCCAAGCAGGGGGGACCTACAATGAGCAGTTCTTC; CDR3 protein: CASSRQAGGTYNEQFF
V gene: TRBV6-6; clone size: -; D gene: TRBD1; J gene: TRBJ2-7; CDR3 DNA: TGTGCCAGCAGTTACCCCGGGACAGGGGCCGTCGAGCAGTACTTC; CDR3 protein: CASSYPGTGAVEQYF
V gene: TRBV7-9; clone size: once; D gene: -; J gene: TRBJ1-2; CDR3 DNA: TGTGCCAGCAGCTTAGGGTCAGGGCGTAACTATGGCTACACCTTC; CDR3 protein: CASSLGSGRNYGYTF
V gene: TRBV7-2; clone size: -; D gene: TRBD2; J gene: TRBJ2-2; CDR3 DNA: TGTGCCAGCAGCTTAGGCGGCGGGGGGGCCACCGGGGAGCTGTTTTTT; CDR3 protein: CASSLGGGGATGELFF
V gene: TRBV6-6; clone size: -; D gene: -; J gene: TRBJ2-7; CDR3 DNA: TGTGCCAGCAGTTACTCGGACACCTTCTACGAGCAGTACTTC; CDR3 protein: CASSYSDTFYEQYF
V gene: TRBV12-5; clone size: -; D gene: TRBD1; J gene: TRBJ2-7; CDR3 DNA: TGTGCTAGTGGGGACAGGACGAACTACGAGCAGTACTTC; CDR3 protein: CASGDRTNYEQYF
V gene: TRBV7-9; clone size: -; D gene: -; J gene: TRBJ2-3; CDR3 DNA: TGTGCCAGCAGCCCCCACGGGGCAGATACGCAGTATTTT; CDR3 protein: CASSPHGADTQYF
V gene: TRBV19; clone size: -; D gene: -; J gene: TRBJ1-6; CDR3 DNA: TGTGCCAGTAGCCGTCAGGGGATTAGCTCACCCCTCCACTTT; CDR3 protein: CASSRQGISSPLHF
V gene: TRBV5-4; clone size: -; D gene: TRBD1; J gene: TRBJ1-1; CDR3 DNA: TGTGCCGCAAGGCGGGCAAAAGGACAGGGGAAGGACACTGAAGCTTTCTTT; CDR3 protein: CAARRAKGQGKDTEAFF
V gene: TRBV5-6; clone size: -; D gene: -; J gene: TRBJ1-2; CDR3 DNA: TGTGCCAGCAGCTTGGGTCAGGGTGATGGCTACACCTTC; CDR3 protein: CASSLGQGDGYTF
V gene: TRBV19; clone size: -; D gene: -; J gene: TRBJ2-5; CDR3 DNA: TGTGCCACTACTCTTAACGCCGGGGGAGGACAAGAGACCCAGTACTTC; CDR3 protein: CATTLNAGGGQETQYF
V gene: TRBV11-2; clone size: -; D gene: TRBD1; J gene: TRBJ2-3; CDR3 DNA: TGTGCCAGCAGCTTGGGACAGGGTAGGGACACAGATACGCAGTATTTT; CDR3 protein: CASSLGQGRDTDTQYF
V gene: TRBV29-1; clone size: -; D gene: TRBD1; J gene: TRBJ2-7; CDR3 DNA: TGCAGCGTTCGGCAGGGGGCTGTCTACGAGCAGTACTTC; CDR3 protein: CSVRQGAVYEQYF
V gene: TRBV6-1; clone size: few; D gene: TRBD1; J gene: TRBJ1-2; CDR3 DNA: TGTGCCAGCAGTGAAGTGGCCGGGACAGGGAACTATGGCTACACCTTC; CDR3 protein: CASSEVAGTGNYGYTF
V gene: TRBV4-2; clone size: -; D gene: TRBD2; J gene: TRBJ2-7; CDR3 DNA: TGTGCCAGCAGCCCGGGGGGCTACGAGCAGTACTTC; CDR3 protein: CASSPGGYEQYF
V gene: TRBV11-2; clone size: -; D gene: -; J gene: TRBJ2-7; CDR3 DNA: TGTGCCAGCAGCTTAATCGCGAACTACGAGCAGTACTTC; CDR3 protein: CASSLIANYEQYF
V gene: TRBV9; clone size: -; D gene: TRBD1; J gene: TRBJ2-7; CDR3 DNA: TGTGCCAGCAGCGTAGGGGGGACAGGGGCTTACCTCTCCTACGAGCAGTACTTC; CDR3 protein: CASSVGGTGAYLSYEQYF
V gene: TRBV9; clone size: -; D gene: TRBD1; J gene: TRBJ1-2; CDR3 DNA: TGTGCCAGCAGCGTAAGCCCTGAGAGGGGGCCACAGAACTATGGCTACACCTTC; CDR3 protein: CASSVSPERGPQNYGYTF
V gene: TRBV5-1; clone size: -; D gene: -; J gene: TRBJ1-6; CDR3 DNA: TGCGCCAGCAGCCCGACAGGACCTTATAATTCACCCCTCCACTTT; CDR3 protein: CASSPTGPYNSPLHF
V gene: TRBV6-6; clone size: -; D gene: -; J gene: TRBJ2-3; CDR3 DNA: TGTGCCAGCAGTCAGAAGACAGGCGTGGCGGATACGCAGTATTTT; CDR3 protein: CASSQKTGVADTQYF
V gene: TRBV11-2; clone size: -; D gene: TRBD2; J gene: TRBJ2-5; CDR3 DNA: TGTGCCAGCAGCTTAGGCGGGGGGCCGGTCCGAGAGACCCAGTACTTC; CDR3 protein: CASSLGGGPVRETQYF
V gene: TRBV5-1; clone size: once; D gene: TRBD1; J gene: TRBJ2-5; CDR3 DNA: TGCGCCAGCAGCGCGACAGGGGGATTACAAGAGACCCAGTACTTC; CDR3 protein: CASSATGGLQETQYF
V gene: TRBV11-3; clone size: -; D gene: TRBD2; J gene: TRBJ2-1; CDR3 DNA: TGTGCCAGCAGTAAGAAGACTAGCGGGGGAGGTGAGCAGTTCTTC; CDR3 protein: CASSKKTSGGGEQFF
V gene: TRBV6-1; clone size: -; D gene: -; J gene: TRBJ1-1; CDR3 DNA: TGTGCCAGCAGTGAGGGGCTTTACACTGAAGCTTTCTTT; CDR3 protein: CASSEGLYTEAFF
V gene: TRBV10-2; clone size: -; D gene: -; J gene: TRBJ1-1; CDR3 DNA: TGCGCCAGCAGCGTCCAGGGGACTGAAGCTTTCTTT; CDR3 protein: CASSVQGTEAFF
V gene: TRBV5-1; clone size: -; D gene: TRBD1; J gene: TRBJ2-7; CDR3 DNA: TGCGCCAGCAGCGGCTACGACAGGGTCTACGAGCAGTACTTC; CDR3 protein: CASSGYDRVYEQYF
V gene: TRBV13; clone size: -; D gene: -; J gene: TRBJ1-4; CDR3 DNA: TGTGCCAGCACCCGCTGGGCCAGCTGGGGGGGTAATGAAAAACTGTTTTTT; CDR3 protein: CASTRWASWGGNEKLFF